A single sample is the source of the 16 T cell receptor beta chains below, sequenced in a study of blood T cell repertoires in COVID-19. Using immunoSEQ multiplex PCR, the repertoire was profiled, and TCRdb retains in-frame clones only, with some absent. This sample yields 180,000 or so clones, of which 70% to 80% are seen a single time; around 7.9% belongs to the top ten. The specimen was peripheral blood. These receptors were collected from a woman in her fifties or sixties with active or convalescent COVID-19.

CDR3 region: CASSLVVAGQGATQYF. CDR3 coding DNA: TGCGCCAGCAGCTTGGTCGTGGCTGGACAGGGCGCGACCCAGTACTTC. This rearrangement joins TRBV5-1 to TRBJ2-5, with 8 bases fitting TRBD1. Germline V gives CDR1 SGHRS, CDR2 YFSETQ. The ends lost 0 bases at V and 7 bases at J; junction bases unmatched: 11. This CDR3 is built from 16 residues. The full variable domain, its missing parts supplied by reference TRBV5-1 and TRBJ2-5, is KAGVTQTPRYLIKTRGQQVTLSCSPISGHRSVSWYQQTPGQGLQFLFEYFSETQRNKGNFPGRFSGRQFSNSRSEMNVSTLELGDSALYLCASSLVVAGQGATQYFGPGTRLLVL.

The J gene is TRBJ2-1, the V gene TRBV3-1 (or the pseudogene TRBV3-2); 10 nucleotides align to TRBD2. The V gene's germline CDR1 is LGHDT and CDR2 YNNKEL (reference sequence). Trimming at V came to 5 bases and at J to 1 base, leaving 11 bases not matched to a gene. CDR3 length equals 18 residues. CDR3 amino acids: CASSTSGGACESYNEQFF. DNA of the CDR3: TGTGCCAGCAGCACCAGCGGGGGGGCATGTGAATCCTACAATGAGCAGTTCTTC.

This sequence joins TRBV29-1 and TRBJ2-1; 15 nucleotides agree with TRBD2. J gave up 8 bases and V 6 bases, and 11 bases lay outside the gene matches. The CDR3 runs 16 residues. The germline gives CDR1 SQVTM, CDR2 ANQGSEA. The DNA for the CDR3 is TGCAGCGTCGACGGACTAGCGGGAGGGCCGGGGTATGAGCAGTTCTTC. This gives the protein CSVDGLAGGPGYEQFF.

This sequence joins TRBV5-4 and TRBJ2-7, with TRBD2 matching 10 bases. This CDR3 comprises 17 residues. V gave up 0 bases and J gave up 1 base; unmatched junction bases: 7. Looked up from germline, CDR1 is SGHNT and CDR2 is YYREEE (reference sequence). CDR3 residues: CASSLDPSGGLSYEQYF. The CDR3 bases are TGTGCCAGCAGCTTGGATCCTAGCGGGGGCTTGTCCTACGAGCAGTACTTC.

This chain connects TRBV30 to TRBJ2-7, with D possibly matching TRBD1 (5 bases). Trimming stripped 1 base from V and 4 bases from J, with 11 bases between. The germline V gene encodes CDR1 GTSNPN and CDR2 SVGIG (reference sequence). This CDR3 comprises 13 residues. The CDR3 sequence: CAWSAGHIYEQYF. CDR3 bases: TGTGCCTGGAGTGCCGGACACATTTACGAGCAGTACTTC. Using reference TRBV30 and TRBJ2-7 for the parts outside the CDR3, the full variable domain is SQTIHQWPATLVQPVGSPLSLECTVEGTSNPNLYWYRQAAGRGLQLLFYSVGIGQISSEVPQNLSASRPQDRQFILSSKKLLLSDSGFYLCAWSAGHIYEQYFGPGTRLTVT.

The chain carries TRBV4-1 and TRBJ2-7; 8 nucleotides line up with TRBD1. There are 14 residues in the CDR3. V trimming: 4 bases; J trimming: 2 bases; junction bases outside the gene matches: 4. CDR1 and CDR2 (germline): MGHRA, YSYEKL. The CDR3 DNA follows: TGCGCCAGCAGCCCGGGACAGGTGACCTACGAGCAGTACTTC. Amino acid sequence: CASSPGQVTYEQYF.

V gene TRBV27 combines with J gene TRBJ1-1; TRBD1 is a possible D gene (5 bases). Trimming cost V 6 bases and J 1 base, with 15 bases left between them. Germline CDR1 reads MNHEY; CDR2 reads SMNVEV (reference sequence). This CDR3 comprises 15 residues. CDR3 region: CASRTPGGANTEAFF. The CDR3 region has the DNA TGTGCCAGCAGGACACCGGGAGGGGCGAACACTGAAGCTTTCTTT.

The CDR3 bases are TGTGCCAGCAGCTTCTTGGGACTAGCGTTTCCCAATGAGCAGTTCTTC. This codes for CASSFLGLAFPNEQFF. This sequence joins TRBV7-2 and TRBJ2-1; TRBD2 aligns across 10 bases. Per the germline V gene, CDR1 is SGHTA and CDR2 is FQGNSA. The junction had 8 bases not matched to a gene; V was cut back by 3 bases and J by 6 bases. This CDR3 comprises 16 residues.

The V gene is TRBV28, the J gene TRBJ1-2, with a possible D match to TRBD1 (6 bases). Trimming pared 3 bases from V and 4 bases from J, leaving 15 bases between. The CDR3 totals 15 residues. Germline-derived CDR1 and CDR2 are MDHEN and SYDVKM. The DNA of the CDR3 is TGTGCCAGCAGTTTGTTCAGGGACACTTCCTATGGCTACACCTTC. As protein: CASSLFRDTSYGYTF.

The chain combines TRBV18 with TRBJ1-5, with D hard to call. The CDR3 extends over 15 amino acids. V gave up 2 bases and J gave up 2 bases, with 10 bases separating them. The germline V gene encodes CDR1 KGHSH and CDR2 LQKENI. In DNA, the CDR3 is TGTGCCAGCTCACCAGGGGAGGGAGGCAATCAGCCCCAGCATTTT. Translated: CASSPGEGGNQPQHF. Full variable domain (remainder filled in from reference TRBV18 and TRBJ1-5): NAGVMQNPRHLVRRRGQEARLRCSPMKGHSHVYWYRQLPEEGLKFMVYLQKENIIDESGMPKERFSAEFPKEGPSILRIQQVVRGDSAAYFCASSPGEGGNQPQHFGDGTRLSIL.

The chain has TRBV4-3 and TRBJ1-2; no reliable D call. This CDR3 spans 16 amino acids. V was cut by 2 bases and J by 4 bases, with 17 bases left in between. CDR1 LGHNA and CDR2 YSLEER come from the germline V gene. The CDR3 coding sequence is TGCGCCAGCAGCCAAAACCCCCCGGACTCGGCCTATGGCTACACCTTC. Translation gives CASSQNPPDSAYGYTF.

This clone was observed a handful of times. V and J are TRBV7-8 and TRBJ1-1; unclear D gene. CDR3 size: 14 residues. The ends were cut back, 5 bases at V and 3 bases at J, with 13 bases in the middle. From germline, CDR1 is SGHVS and CDR2 FQNEAQ. The CDR3: CASSLSPPDTEAFF. The CDR3 DNA follows: TGTGCCAGCAGCCTTTCCCCTCCGGACACTGAAGCTTTCTTT.

The gene calls are TRBV29-1 and TRBJ1-5; D is uncertain. Germline V gene sequence: CDR1 SQVTM, CDR2 ANQGSEA. The CDR3 is made up of 12 amino acids. Deletions cut 4 bases from V and 5 bases from J, with 9 bases between. This chain's CDR3 is CSVGSPDQPQHF. CDR3 in DNA: TGCAGCGTTGGAAGCCCGGATCAGCCCCAGCATTTT.

This clone has just a few counts. This rearrangement joins TRBV29-1 to TRBJ1-1; no firm D call. Trimming left V 3 bases short and J 1 base short, with 9 bases between. The CDR3 spans 13 residues. The V gene's germline CDR1 is SQVTM and CDR2 ANQGSEA. The CDR3 sequence: CSVEIGGNTEAFF. The CDR3 DNA reads as TGCAGCGTTGAGATTGGAGGGAACACTGAAGCTTTCTTT.

The genes are TRBV27 and TRBJ2-2, with TRBD2 identical over 7 bases. Germline CDR1 reads MNHEY; CDR2 reads SMNVEV (reference sequence). This CDR3 has 19 residues. V trimming: 5 bases; J trimming: 5 bases; junction bases outside the gene matches: 20. CDR3 in amino acids: CASSDGSWRVLGGTGELFF. The CDR3 DNA reads as TGTGCCAGCAGTGACGGATCTTGGAGGGTTCTGGGGGGGACCGGGGAGCTGTTTTTT.

The rearrangement joins TRBV30 to TRBJ1-6; 10 nucleotides match TRBD1. The CDR3 totals 14 residues. The V gene end was trimmed by 0 bases and the J gene end by 10 bases; junction bases not matched to a gene: 3. Germline CDR1 is GTSNPN and CDR2 is SVGIG (reference sequence). The CDR3 coding sequence is TGTGCCTGGAGTGTAGGGACAGGGGAATCACCCCTCCACTTT. It translates to CAWSVGTGESPLHF.